The source of this TCR beta chain is a study of regulatory T cells in long-lasting Graves disease. Study outcomes and limitations: TCR diversity in persistent Graves' patients was below that of newly diagnosed ones.

For TCR beta, libraries came from iRepertoire HTBI primers and Arm-PCR of CDR3 regions. Per the study methods: Sequenced samples collectively carried roughly 60 TRBV and roughly 15 TRBJ segments. Each CDR3 protein gets one entry after TCRdb re-called the multiplex PCR reads with MiXCR. TCRdb assigned the V and J calls; the authors' analysis was not used. The table includes 580,000 or so distinct CDR3 sequences, 15% to 20% detected once. CDR3 length: 17 residues. Germline-derived CDR1 and CDR2 are SNHLY and FYNNEI. Unmatched junction bases numbered 5, after V lost 4 bases and J lost 0 bases. The time point is: newly diagnosed GD, antithyroid drugs for less than 3 months. PBMCs provided the RNA from which the TCR library was made. This clonotype was counted many times. Antigen unknown. These data were also reused for a study on T cells in Graves' hyperthyroidism and ophthalmopathy. That report adds: Graves' hyperthyroidism was deemed stable given no ophthalmopathy progression within 18 months. RT-PCR in the first round (using the HTBI primer set) targeted the TCR CDR3.

Here the sequenced sample was peripheral blood mononuclear cells (PBMCs), taken at new diagnosis, from a patient treated with antithyroid drugs. The clonotype was recovered from a young man with Graves disease. J is TRBJ2-1 and V is TRBV2; 11 nucleotides match TRBD2. The CDR3 sequence: CASSVAGGWSSYNEQFF. In nucleotides, the CDR3 is TGTGCCAGCAGTGTAGCGGGAGGGTGGAGCTCCTACAATGAGCAGTTCTTC.